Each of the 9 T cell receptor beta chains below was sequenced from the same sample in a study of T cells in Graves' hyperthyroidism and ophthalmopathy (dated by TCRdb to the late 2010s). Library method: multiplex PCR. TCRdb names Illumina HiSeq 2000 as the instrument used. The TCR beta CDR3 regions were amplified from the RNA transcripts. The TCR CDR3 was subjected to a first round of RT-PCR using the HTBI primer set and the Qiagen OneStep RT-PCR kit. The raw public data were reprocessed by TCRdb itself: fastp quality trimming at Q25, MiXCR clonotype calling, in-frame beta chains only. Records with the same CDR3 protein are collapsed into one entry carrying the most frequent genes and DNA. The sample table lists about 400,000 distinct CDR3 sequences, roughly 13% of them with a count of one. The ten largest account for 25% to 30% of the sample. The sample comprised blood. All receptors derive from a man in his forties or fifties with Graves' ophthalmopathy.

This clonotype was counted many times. CDR3 in amino acids: CSARGLAGLYEQYF. The CDR3 DNA reads as TGCAGTGCTAGAGGACTAGCGGGACTCTACGAGCAGTACTTC. The chain combines TRBV20-1 with TRBJ2-7; 11 nucleotides line up with TRBD2. This CDR3 is 14 amino acids long. The germline V gene encodes CDR1 DFQATT and CDR2 SNEGSKA (reference sequence). Germline trimming cut 1 base from V and 3 bases from J; bases unmatched to any gene: 2.

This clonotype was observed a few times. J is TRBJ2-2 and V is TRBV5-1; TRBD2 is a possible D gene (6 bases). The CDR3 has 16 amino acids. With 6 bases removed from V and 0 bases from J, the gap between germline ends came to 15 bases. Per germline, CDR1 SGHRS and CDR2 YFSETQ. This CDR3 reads CASTQQRVANTGELFF. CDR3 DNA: TGCGCCAGCACCCAACAGCGGGTGGCGAACACCGGGGAGCTGTTTTTT.

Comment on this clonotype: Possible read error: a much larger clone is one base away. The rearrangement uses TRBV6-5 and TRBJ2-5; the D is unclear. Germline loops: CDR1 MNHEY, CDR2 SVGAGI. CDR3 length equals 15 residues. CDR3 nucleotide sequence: TGTGCCAGCAGTTACTCGACCGGGTACCAAGATACCCAGTACTTC. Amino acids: CASSYSTGYQDTQYF.

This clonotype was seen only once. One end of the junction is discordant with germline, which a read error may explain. CDR3 sequence (DNA): TGTGCCAGCGGTGAGGGAGGAGGGCCCTGGGGGCAGTATTTT. Translated, it gives CASGEGGGPWGQYF. The chain is built from TRBV6-1 and TRBJ2-3, with D perhaps matching TRBD2 (6 bases). This CDR3 is 14 amino acids long. Germline lookup yields CDR1 MNHNS and CDR2 SASEGT.

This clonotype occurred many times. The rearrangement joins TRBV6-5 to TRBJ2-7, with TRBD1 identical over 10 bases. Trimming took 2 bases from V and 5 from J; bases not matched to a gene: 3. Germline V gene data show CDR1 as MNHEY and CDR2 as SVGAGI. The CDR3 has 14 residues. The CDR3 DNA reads TGTGCCAGCAGTTACCTCGGGACAGGGGACGAGCAGTACTTC. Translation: CASSYLGTGDEQYF.

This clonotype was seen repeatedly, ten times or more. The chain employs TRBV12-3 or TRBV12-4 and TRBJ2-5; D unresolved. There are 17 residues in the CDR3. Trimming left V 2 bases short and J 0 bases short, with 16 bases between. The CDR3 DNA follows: TGTGCCAGCAGTTTATCCCTGGTGGATTCGGACCAAGAGACCCAGTACTTC. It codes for CASSLSLVDSDQETQYF.

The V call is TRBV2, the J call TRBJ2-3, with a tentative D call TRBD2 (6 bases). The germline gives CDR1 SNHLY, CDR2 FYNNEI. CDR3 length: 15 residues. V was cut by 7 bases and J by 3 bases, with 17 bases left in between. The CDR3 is CASKPLAGRTDTQYF. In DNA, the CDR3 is TGTGCCAGCAAGCCGCTCGCAGGGAGGACAGATACGCAGTATTTT. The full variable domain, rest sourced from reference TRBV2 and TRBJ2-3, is EPEVTQTPSHQVTQMGQEVILRCVPISNHLYFYWYRQILGQKVEFLVSFYNNEISEKSEIFDDQFSVERPDGSNFTLKIRSTKLEDSAMYFCASKPLAGRTDTQYFGPGTRLTVL.

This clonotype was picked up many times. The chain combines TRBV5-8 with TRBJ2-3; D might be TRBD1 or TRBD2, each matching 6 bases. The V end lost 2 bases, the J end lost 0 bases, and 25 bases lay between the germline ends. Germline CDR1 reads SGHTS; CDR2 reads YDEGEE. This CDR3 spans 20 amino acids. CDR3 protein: CASSFRPGVAEGVSTDTQYF. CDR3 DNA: TGTGCCAGCAGCTTCCGGCCGGGAGTAGCGGAGGGGGTCAGCACAGATACGCAGTATTTT. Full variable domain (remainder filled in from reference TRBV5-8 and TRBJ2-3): EAGVTQSPTHLIKTRGQQATLRCSPISGHTSVYWYQQALGLGLQFLLWYDEGEERNRGNFPPRFSGRQFPNYSSELNVNALELEDSALYLCASSFRPGVAEGVSTDTQYFGPGTRLTVL.

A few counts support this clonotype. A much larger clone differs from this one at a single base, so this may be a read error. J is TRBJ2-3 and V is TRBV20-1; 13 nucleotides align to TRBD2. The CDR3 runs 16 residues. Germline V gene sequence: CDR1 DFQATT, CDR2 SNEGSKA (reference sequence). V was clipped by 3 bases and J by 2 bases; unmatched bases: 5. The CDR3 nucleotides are TGCAGTGCTAGGCGGGGGACTAGCGGGAACACAGATACGCAGTATTTT. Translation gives CSARRGTSGNTDTQYF.